The clone carrying this TCR beta chain was seen a few times. The data are from a study of CD8+ T cells in alopecia areata. Germline V lookup: CDR1 MNHEY, CDR2 SMNVEV (reference sequence). V lost 5 bases and J lost 9, with 11 bases in between. The CDR3 sequence is 12 residues long. The sequencing template was cDNA reverse transcribed from extracted RNA. Some clones are missing from TCRdb's copy, which holds only in-frame ones; the method was immunoSEQ multiplex PCR. The sample has more than 200,000 clones, roughly 69% seen once. The gene calls are TRBV27 and TRBJ1-5; D not certain. The sample consisted of CD4+ T cells sorted from blood, taken at week 0. This receptor was obtained from a human donor with alopecia areata. The CDR3 region is CASSPTGGPQHF. CDR3 sequence (DNA): TGTGCCAGCAGTCCCACGGGAGGGCCCCAGCATTTT.